The following is a T cell receptor (beta chain) sequence with its context. Random hexamers served to reverse transcribe roughly 0.45 to 1 ug RNA. Across 54 Vbeta and 13 Jbeta, immunoSEQ multiplex PCR amplified TCR beta CDR3. TCRdb independently ran MiXCR on the immunoSEQ multiplex PCR reads; one entry per CDR3 protein. The top ten clones hold 0.15% to 0.2% of a sample with hundreds of thousands of distinct CDR3 sequences, about 94% of them seen once. These data are taken from a study of CD8 T cells in Susac syndrome. Trimming removed 5 bases from V and 9 bases from J, with 13 bases in between. Germline V gene lookup returns CDR1 SGHTA and CDR2 FQGNSA. This CDR3 spans 12 amino acids.

The chain links TRBV7-2 to TRBJ2-5; D might be TRBD2 (6 bases). The TCR sequence derives from a human donor with Susac syndrome. Material: CD4+ T cells from PBMCs. The CDR3 is CASSPAGSSQYF. CDR3 sequence (DNA): TGTGCCAGCAGCCCCGCGGGGTCTTCCCAGTACTTC.